The 32 T cell receptor beta chains given below trace back to one sample, sequenced in a study of T cells after yellow fever vaccination. TCRdb called the 5' RACE reads again in MiXCR, with one record for every CDR3 protein. The sample includes approximately 330,000 distinct CDR3 sequences, 4.1% of them seen just once. The source material was PBMCs, sampled 5 days after the yellow fever booster vaccination. These receptors all come from a man between 18 and 35 years old who received the YFV17D yellow fever vaccine.

This clonotype was seen a few times. The V and J genes are TRBV7-2 and TRBJ1-6; perhaps TRBD1 as D (5 bases). V shed 0 bases and J shed 10 bases, with 13 bases lying between them. The CDR3 sequence is 15 residues long. CDR1 is SGHTA, CDR2 FQGNSA, per germline. As DNA, the CDR3 is TGTGCCAGCAGCTTAGCGGGGGTGGCAGGCTCACCCCTCCACTTT. This sequence encodes CASSLAGVAGSPLHF. Variable domain in full (rest from reference TRBV7-2 and TRBJ1-6): GAGVSQSPSNKVTEKGKDVELRCDPISGHTALYWYRQSLGQGLEFLIYFQGNSAPDKSGLPSDRFSAERTGGSVSTLTIQRTQQEDSAVYLCASSLAGVAGSPLHFGNGTRLTVT.

The V and J genes are TRBV23-1 and TRBJ2-1; a possible D gene is TRBD2 (5 bases). TRBV23-1 is given ORF status, its function remaining uncertain. The CDR3 spans 20 residues. Trimming removed 3 bases from V and 4 bases from J, with 28 bases in between. The CDR3 reads CASSQWRWTARERSYNEQFF. CDR3 in DNA: TGCGCCAGCAGTCAGTGGCGGTGGACGGCGAGGGAGCGTTCTTACAATGAGCAGTTCTTC.

This clonotype showed up many times. V usage is TRBV5-1 and J usage is TRBJ1-2, with D perhaps matching TRBD1 (5 bases). Between the trimmed V and J ends, which lost 4 bases and 2 bases, there was a span of 15 bases. Looked up from germline, CDR1 is SGHRS and CDR2 is YFSETQ. The CDR3 spans 15 residues. The CDR3 here is CASSAQGRGNYGYTF. Written as DNA, the CDR3 is TGCGCCAGCAGCGCGCAGGGCCGAGGAAACTATGGCTACACCTTC.

The V call is TRBV27, the J call TRBJ1-6; no firm D call. Germline loops: CDR1 MNHEY, CDR2 SMNVEV (reference sequence). This CDR3 has 16 residues. The V end lost 6 bases, the J end lost 0 bases, and 12 bases lay between the germline ends. CDR3 protein: CASSSLASSYNSPLHF. The CDR3 DNA reads TGTGCCAGCAGCTCCCTCGCAAGCTCCTATAATTCACCCCTCCACTTT.

In DNA form, the CDR3 reads TGTGCCAGCAGTCTCACCTCGACCCCGACAGGGGGAGGCTACACCTTC. Protein product: CASSLTSTPTGGGYTF. The rearrangement links TRBV6-6 to TRBJ1-2; TRBD1 matches 9 bases. The germline CDR1 and CDR2 sequences are MNHNY and SVGAGI (reference sequence). CDR3 size: 16 residues. Trimming cost V 5 bases and J 8 bases; bases outside gene matches: 15.

This clonotype was observed many times. The chain combines TRBV5-1 with TRBJ2-2; 10 nucleotides line up with TRBD2. Trimming removed 0 bases from V and 4 bases from J; junction bases left unmatched: 6. The CDR3 is made up of 17 amino acids. Germline V CDR1 and CDR2: SGHRS, YFSETQ. Here the CDR3 reads CASSLASGGAVTGELFF. CDR3 nucleotides: TGCGCCAGCAGCTTGGCCAGCGGGGGGGCCGTCACCGGGGAGCTGTTTTTT. Full variable domain (remainder filled in from reference TRBV5-1 and TRBJ2-2): KAGVTQTPRYLIKTRGQQVTLSCSPISGHRSVSWYQQTPGQGLQFLFEYFSETQRNKGNFPGRFSGRQFSNSRSEMNVSTLELGDSALYLCASSLASGGAVTGELFFGEGSRLTVL.

The table lists this clonotype with many counts. CDR3 region: CASSLVGTVNTEAFF. As DNA, the CDR3 is TGCGCCAGCAGCTTGGTTGGGACCGTGAACACTGAAGCTTTCTTT. V usage is TRBV5-1 and J usage is TRBJ1-1, with D perhaps TRBD1 (5 bases). Trimming removed 0 bases from V and 0 bases from J, with 9 bases in between. Looked up from germline, CDR1 is SGHRS and CDR2 is YFSETQ. The CDR3 has 15 amino acids.

In this sample, this clonotype turned up many times. V is TRBV4-3 and J is TRBJ2-1; TRBD2 aligns across 9 bases. Germline loops: CDR1 LGHNA, CDR2 YSLEER. This CDR3 has 16 residues. The junction had 5 bases not matched to a gene; V was cut back by 0 bases and J by 5 bases. CDR3 region: CASSQETRGGDNEQFF. DNA of the CDR3: TGCGCCAGCAGCCAAGAAACTCGCGGGGGGGACAATGAGCAGTTCTTC.

The table lists this clonotype with a few counts. This sequence joins TRBV5-6 and TRBJ1-1; 8 nucleotides agree with TRBD1. Germline V CDR1 and CDR2: SGHDT, YYEEEE. The V gene end was trimmed by 4 bases and the J gene end by 7 bases; junction bases not matched to a gene: 12. The length of the CDR3 is 15 residues. For the CDR3, the DNA is TGTGCCAGCAGCGCAAGACAGGGGCGAGCCTATGAAGCTTTCTTT. This encodes CASSARQGRAYEAFF.

This chain connects TRBV7-2 to TRBJ1-2; the D is unclear. CDR3 size: 14 residues. Between the trimmed V and J ends, which lost 2 bases and 5 bases, there was a span of 12 bases. From germline, CDR1 is SGHTA and CDR2 FQGNSA. The DNA for the CDR3 is TGTGCCAGCAGCTTACCGACGGACCCTTATGGCTACACCTTC. This sequence encodes CASSLPTDPYGYTF.

This clonotype was counted at least ten times. The J gene is TRBJ2-7, the V gene TRBV18; TRBD1 aligns across 7 bases. Losses at the gene ends were 4 bases for V and 5 bases for J; bases not matched to a gene: 5. The CDR3 covers 13 residues. Germline V CDR1 and CDR2: KGHSH, LQKENI. The CDR3 region has the DNA TGTGCCAGCTCACGGGACAGTAGCAACGAGCAGTACTTC. It specifies CASSRDSSNEQYF.

The chain uses TRBV20-1 and TRBJ1-1; a possible D gene is TRBD1 (6 bases). Trimming pared 5 bases from V and 6 bases from J, leaving 16 bases between. CDR1 and CDR2 from the germline V gene are DFQATT and SNEGSKA (reference sequence). The CDR3 loop spans 13 amino acids. CDR3 in amino acids: CSAEGGRSAEAFF. The CDR3 DNA sequence: TGCAGTGCTGAAGGGGGGCGGTCCGCTGAAGCTTTCTTT.

This clonotype was counted ten times or more. The chain employs TRBV5-1 and TRBJ2-1; the match to TRBD1 covers 8 bases. The trim removed 4 bases at V and 10 bases at J, leaving 4 bases unmatched. The CDR3 consists of 12 residues. The germline gives CDR1 SGHRS, CDR2 YFSETQ. The chain's CDR3 is CASSVDRGEQFF. Here the CDR3 DNA reads TGCGCCAGCAGCGTCGACAGGGGCGAGCAGTTCTTC.

In its sample, this clonotype was seen many times. This rearrangement joins TRBV18 to TRBJ2-7; 8 bases agree with TRBD1. The V gene's germline CDR1 is KGHSH and CDR2 LQKENI. The CDR3 is made up of 16 amino acids. V lost 1 base, J lost 0 bases, and 5 bases stayed unmatched. The CDR3 coding sequence is TGTGCCAGCTCACCACAGGACAGGGCAAGCTCCTACGAGCAGTACTTC. Translation: CASSPQDRASSYEQYF. The complete variable domain, with remaining parts taken from reference TRBV18 and TRBJ2-7, reads NAGVMQNPRHLVRRRGQEARLRCSPMKGHSHVYWYRQLPEEGLKFMVYLQKENIIDESGMPKERFSAEFPKEGPSILRIQQVVRGDSAAYFCASSPQDRASSYEQYFGPGTRLTVT.

This clonotype was seen at least ten times. The chain employs TRBV28 and TRBJ2-2, with 8 bases identical to TRBD1. V was clipped by 6 bases and J by 6 bases; unmatched bases: 0. Germline CDR1 reads MDHEN; CDR2 reads SYDVKM. CDR3 length equals 12 residues. In DNA form, the CDR3 reads TGTGCCAGCAGCAGGGGGCCCGGGGAGCTGTTTTTT. Protein: CASSRGPGELFF.

This chain connects TRBV25-1 to TRBJ2-5; 7 bases are a match to TRBD2. CDR1 and CDR2 (germline): MGHDK, SYGVNS. The CDR3 covers 16 residues. With 5 bases clipped from V and 5 bases from J, the junction kept 14 bases outside the gene matches. As DNA, the CDR3 is TGTGCCAGCAGTACGGCTAGCGGCGTGGGGCGTGAGACCCAGTACTTC. This sequence encodes CASSTASGVGRETQYF.

V usage is TRBV4-1 and J usage is TRBJ1-5; D is unclear. This CDR3 comprises 13 residues. Per germline, CDR1 MGHRA and CDR2 YSYEKL. V lost 1 base and J lost 6, with 7 bases in between. CDR3 sequence reads: CASSQAVGQPQHF. CDR3 nucleotides: TGCGCCAGCAGCCAAGCCGTCGGTCAGCCCCAGCATTTT.

Only a few counts were recorded for this clonotype. J is TRBJ1-2 and V is TRBV4-1, with 8 bases identical to TRBD1. The germline V gene encodes CDR1 MGHRA and CDR2 YSYEKL. The CDR3 totals 16 residues. The junction had 4 bases not matched to a gene; V was cut back by 1 base and J by 0 bases. The CDR3 loop is CASSQVPGGTNYGYTF. The CDR3 nucleotides read TGCGCCAGCAGCCAAGTACCAGGGGGCACTAACTATGGCTACACCTTC.

This clonotype appeared many times. This chain uses TRBV24-1 with TRBJ1-1; D is uncertain. Germline V gives CDR1 KGHDR, CDR2 SFDVKD. The V end lost 4 bases, the J end lost 1 base, and 6 bases lay between the germline ends. The CDR3 extends over 13 amino acids. CDR3 sequence reads: CATSEHRNTEAFF. The DNA for the CDR3 is TGTGCCACCAGTGAACACAGGAACACTGAAGCTTTCTTT.

CDR3 in DNA: TGTGCCAGCAGCATGACAGGGGGCGCGTTGGATACGCAGTATTTT. It yields the protein CASSMTGGALDTQYF. The chain joins TRBV12-3 or TRBV12-4 to TRBJ2-3; 10 nucleotides match TRBD1. This CDR3 has 15 residues. Trimming cost V 6 bases and J 6 bases; bases outside gene matches: 9.

The chain carries TRBV7-2 and TRBJ2-7; a weak D match, TRBD2 (7 bases). Trimming removed 5 bases at V and 3 bases at J, with 14 bases between. Germline assignment: CDR1 SGHTA and CDR2 FQGNSA. This CDR3 region has 14 residues. CDR3 in DNA: TGTGCCAGCAGCGGGGGGGGCAAAGGCTACGAGCAGTACTTC. It encodes CASSGGGKGYEQYF.

This clonotype was seen more than once but under ten times. The junction does not match germline at one end; this may be a read error. The chain joins TRBV28 to TRBJ1-5; D gene unclear. Germline V gene sequence: CDR1 MDHEN, CDR2 SYDVKM. The CDR3 runs 13 residues. The CDR3 protein is CASSLYGRQEEDF. CDR3 DNA: TGTGCCAGCAGTTTATATGGGCGGCAGGAGGAGGATTTT.

This clonotype was picked up many times. The chain carries TRBV9 and TRBJ2-3; 9 bases fit TRBD2. The CDR3 is 19 residues long. From germline, CDR1 is SGDLS and CDR2 YYNGEE. V shed 1 base and J 4 bases; nucleotides not matched to a gene: 16. The CDR3 loop is CASSVSPSPSGGMADTQYF. The CDR3 region has the DNA TGTGCCAGCAGCGTATCCCCCTCGCCGAGCGGGGGGATGGCAGATACGCAGTATTTT.

This clonotype was seen repeatedly, ten times or more. The chain carries TRBV5-1 and TRBJ2-3; 11 bases align to TRBD2. Trimming removed 4 bases from V and 3 bases from J; junction bases left unmatched: 4. CDR1 SGHRS and CDR2 YFSETQ come from the germline V gene. CDR3 length: 15 amino acids. The CDR3 reads CASSLGLAETDTQYF. CDR3 sequence (DNA): TGCGCCAGCAGCCTGGGACTAGCGGAGACAGATACGCAGTATTTT.

In this sample, this clonotype turned up a few times. The chain combines TRBV4-2 with TRBJ2-4; D is perhaps TRBD1 (6 bases). The CDR3 totals 20 residues. Germline assignment: CDR1 LGHNA and CDR2 YNFKEQ. V was trimmed by 1 base and J by 0 bases, leaving 22 bases between them. CDR3 sequence (DNA): TGTGCCAGCAGCCAAGTCCCTCACAGGGACCCCTCCTTAGCCAAAAACATTCAGTACTTC. Translated, it gives CASSQVPHRDPSLAKNIQYF.

The sample holds a few counts of this clonotype. CDR3 bases: TGTGCCATCAGTGGAGGGACAGGGGATTCCTACGAGCAGTACTTC. This gives the protein CAISGGTGDSYEQYF. V and J are TRBV10-3 and TRBJ2-7; 10 positions agree with TRBD1. The V gene's germline CDR1 is ENHRY and CDR2 SYGVKD. Trimming removed 4 bases from V and 1 base from J; junction bases left unmatched: 4. The CDR3 consists of 15 residues.

The chain combines TRBV28 with TRBJ2-1; D possibly corresponds to TRBD1 (5 bases). CDR3 length: 12 residues. With 8 bases removed from V and 5 bases from J, the gap between germline ends came to 10 bases. The germline V gene has CDR1 MDHEN and CDR2 SYDVKM. The CDR3 here is CASLDRDNEQFF. The CDR3 coding sequence is TGTGCCAGCCTAGACAGAGACAATGAGCAGTTCTTC.

This clonotype has ten or more counts. The chain combines TRBV6-6 with TRBJ1-6; D unclear. The CDR3 is 11 amino acids. Germline V lookup: CDR1 MNHNY, CDR2 SVGAGI (reference sequence). V shed 4 bases and J shed 9 bases, with 4 bases lying between them. CDR3 in DNA: TGTGCCAGCAGTTCGAGTTCACCCCTCCACTTT. Translated: CASSSSSPLHF.

This sequence joins TRBV6-5 and TRBJ2-1; 7 bases are shared with TRBD1. Germline CDR1 reads MNHEY; CDR2 reads SVGAGI. The CDR3 loop spans 15 amino acids. V was clipped by 2 bases and J by 9 bases; unmatched bases: 10. CDR3 DNA sequence: TGTGCCAGCAGTTACAATGGACAGGATGGTCTTGAGCAGTTCTTC. Protein: CASSYNGQDGLEQFF.

The chain is built from TRBV29-1 and TRBJ1-5, with D possibly being TRBD1 (5 bases). The germline V gene encodes CDR1 SQVTM and CDR2 ANQGSEA. V dropped 6 bases and J dropped 0 bases, with 9 bases sitting between them. This CDR3 spans 13 amino acids. This CDR3 reads CSVQGNSNQPQHF. The CDR3 nucleotides read TGCAGCGTGCAGGGTAATAGCAATCAGCCCCAGCATTTT. Drawing the rest from reference TRBV29-1 and TRBJ1-5, the complete variable domain is SAVISQKPSRDICQRGTSLTIQCQVDSQVTMMFWYRQQPGQSLTLIATANQGSEATYESGFVIDKFPISRPNLTFSTLTVSNMSPEDSSIYLCSVQGNSNQPQHFGDGTRLSIL.

This clonotype was detected ten times or more. This chain uses TRBV4-3 with TRBJ2-7; TRBD1 is a possible D gene (5 bases). The CDR3 has 14 amino acids. CDR1 is LGHNA and CDR2 is YSLEER in the germline V gene. Trimming took 4 bases from V and 3 from J, leaving 13 bases between them. The CDR3 region has the DNA TGCGCCAGCAGCCCCTCCCAGGGTTACTACGAGCAGTACGTC. Translation gives CASSPSQGYYEQYV.

V is TRBV7-9 and J is TRBJ2-3; 8 bases are a match to TRBD1. The germline V gene encodes CDR1 SEHNR and CDR2 FQNEAQ (reference sequence). Trimming at V came to 5 bases and at J to 6 bases, leaving 7 bases not matched to a gene. The CDR3 extends over 14 amino acids. The CDR3 nucleotides are TGTGCCAGCAGCATACGGACAGGGCGGGATACGCAGTATTTT. The encoded protein is CASSIRTGRDTQYF.